This T cell receptor beta chain was found in a study of CD8 T cells in Susac syndrome. Whole-study results and caveats: The study conceded that its TCR sequencing and HLA analysis involved relatively few individuals.

The multiple sclerosis controls consisted of treatment-naive patients with relapsing-remitting disease, either stable or active. TEMRA cells were FACS-enriched, with CD8+ and CD4+ T cells isolated negatively. The V gene's germline CDR1 is SGHVS and CDR2 FQNEAQ. After removal of 6 bases from V and 4 bases from J, the junction contained 14 bases not matched to a gene. The CDR3 is 17 residues long. Notes on this clonotype: What it recognizes is unknown.

cDNA came from around 0.5 to 1 ug RNA primed by random hexamers. Multiplex PCR with immunoSEQ amplified the TCR beta CDR3 across 54 Vbeta and 13 Jbeta. Each CDR3 protein gets one entry after TCRdb re-called the immunoSEQ multiplex PCR reads with MiXCR. The sample lists almost 450,000 distinct CDR3 sequences, around 83% occurring once. Specimen: CD8+ T cells from PBMCs. The chain employs TRBV7-8 and TRBJ2-1; 8 nucleotides match TRBD2. This TCR derives from a human donor with multiple sclerosis. The CDR3 region is CASSPTRVRGRYNEQFF. The DNA for the CDR3 is TGTGCCAGCAGTCCCACCCGGGTGCGCGGGAGGTACAATGAGCAGTTCTTC.